What follows are 30 T cell receptor beta chains derived from one specimen sequenced in a study of cytomegalovirus exposure and HLA in healthy donors. Vbeta (60) and Jbeta (13) primers were used in the PCR. This table comes from immunoSEQ multiplex PCR, and its TCRdb copy is limited to in-frame clones, with some not included. The repertoire consists of 150,000 to 200,000 clones, with around 75% occurring once and the leading ten covering around 6.1%. Sequencing was done on a sample of PBMCs. The receptors were gathered from a woman in her thirties in good health and CMV-seropositive.

V and J are TRBV7-3 and TRBJ2-3, with TRBD1 matching over 11 bases. Germline V gene lookup returns CDR1 SGHTA and CDR2 FQGTGA. This CDR3 contains 16 residues. V shed 4 bases and J 1 base; nucleotides not matched to a gene: 4. Written as DNA, the CDR3 is TGTGCCAGCAGCTGGACAGGGGGCGAGGGCACAGATACGCAGTATTTT. Amino acids: CASSWTGGEGTDTQYF.

The DNA for the CDR3 is TGTGCCAGCAGCTTCGGACAGGGGCTTCAGCCCCAGCATTTT. Protein sequence: CASSFGQGLQPQHF. This chain uses TRBV5-6 with TRBJ1-5; 9 bases fit TRBD1. The CDR3 has 14 residues. Germline CDR1 is SGHDT and CDR2 is YYEEEE. With V trimmed by 2 bases and J by 6 bases, 3 bases remained unmatched.

J is TRBJ2-2 and V is TRBV7-9, with D possibly TRBD1 on 6 matching bases. The CDR3 length is 17 residues. V was cut by 2 bases and J by 7 bases, with 20 bases left in between. Germline loops: CDR1 SEHNR, CDR2 FQNEAQ (reference sequence). The CDR3 here is CASSLLATGPKGGELFF. Here the CDR3 DNA reads TGTGCCAGCAGCTTATTAGCCACAGGGCCGAAGGGCGGGGAGCTGTTTTTT.

The V gene is TRBV13, the J gene TRBJ1-1; possibly TRBD1 for D (5 bases). Trimming cost V 5 bases and J 5 bases, with 18 bases left between them. Looked up from germline, CDR1 is PRHDT and CDR2 is FYEKMQ (reference sequence). This CDR3 has 15 residues. This chain's CDR3 is CASSPDQGKVTEAFF. The CDR3 DNA is TGTGCCAGCAGCCCGGATCAGGGAAAGGTAACTGAAGCTTTCTTT.

The chain uses TRBV27 and TRBJ1-3; D is ambiguous. The CDR3 contains 15 residues. The V gene lost 2 bases and the J gene lost 0 bases, with 8 bases spanning the gap. Germline V gene lookup returns CDR1 MNHEY and CDR2 SMNVEV (reference sequence). This CDR3 is CASSLNSHSGNTIYF. As DNA, the CDR3 is TGTGCCAGCAGTTTAAACAGCCACTCTGGAAACACCATATATTTT.

The V gene is TRBV25-1, the J gene TRBJ1-5, with D perhaps matching TRBD1 (5 bases). The CDR3 contains 15 residues. Germline loops: CDR1 MGHDK, CDR2 SYGVNS. V was clipped by 7 bases and J by 6 bases, with 19 bases between them. CDR3 in DNA: TGTGCCAGCAAGGACGGAGGGGCCCTCGGTCAGCCCCAGCATTTT. Translated, it gives CASKDGGALGQPQHF.

V usage is TRBV19 and J usage is TRBJ2-1, with 12 nucleotides matching TRBD2. The germline gives CDR1 LNHDA, CDR2 SQIVND (reference sequence). The length of the CDR3 is 13 residues. After removal of 6 bases from V and 10 bases from J, the junction contained 4 bases not matched to a gene. As DNA, the CDR3 is TGTGCCAGTAGGCGGCTAGCGGGGGGGGAGCAGTTCTTC. Protein sequence: CASRRLAGGEQFF.

This clone was counted only a few times. The V call is TRBV18, the J call TRBJ2-5; 7 positions agree with TRBD1. Germline assignment: CDR1 KGHSH and CDR2 LQKENI. The CDR3 contains 14 residues. Trimming cost V 2 bases and J 5 bases; bases outside gene matches: 5. The CDR3 region is CASSPVTGPETQYF. The CDR3 region has the DNA TGTGCCAGCTCACCAGTGACAGGGCCCGAGACCCAGTACTTC.

This clone has a handful of counts. This rearrangement joins TRBV19 to TRBJ2-2, with TRBD1 as a possible D gene (6 bases). With 8 bases removed from V and 5 bases from J, the gap between germline ends came to 9 bases. The CDR3 is 12 amino acids. Germline V gene data show CDR1 as LNHDA and CDR2 as SQIVND (reference sequence). CDR3 sequence reads: CASHRATGELFF. CDR3 in DNA: TGTGCCAGTCACAGGGCTACCGGGGAGCTGTTTTTT.

The chain couples TRBV11-2 to TRBJ2-5; 12 bases are shared with TRBD2. The better agreement between TRBJ2-7 and the DNA end casts doubt on the J call. CDR1 is SGHAT, CDR2 FQNNGV, per germline. This CDR3 has 15 residues. The CDR3 region has the DNA TGTGCCAGCAGCTTTCTAGCGGGAGGGTGGGTCGAGCAGTACTTC. Its protein is CASSFLAGGWVEQYF.

The chain has TRBV14 and TRBJ1-2, with D possibly matching TRBD1 (6 bases). Germline CDR1 SGHDN, CDR2 FVKESK. The CDR3 length is 16 residues. V gave up 1 base and J gave up 4 bases, with 16 bases separating them. The CDR3 sequence is CASSQARDNPGYGYTF. DNA for the CDR3: TGTGCCAGCAGCCAAGCGAGGGACAACCCGGGCTATGGCTACACCTTC.

V usage is TRBV5-4 and J usage is TRBJ1-4; 10 nucleotides align to TRBD1. Germline loops: CDR1 SGHNT, CDR2 YYREEE (reference sequence). The junction had 6 bases not matched to a gene; V was cut back by 5 bases and J by 8 bases. The CDR3 covers 14 residues. As DNA, the CDR3 is TGTGCCAGCAGTATGGGACAGGGGAGGGAAAAACTGTTTTTT. This translates into CASSMGQGREKLFF.

About this clone: Other DNA sequences in this specimen translate into the identical CDR3. The chain employs TRBV7-2 and TRBJ2-7; D ambiguous. Deletions cut 5 bases from V and 2 bases from J, with 4 bases between. The length of the CDR3 is 11 residues. CDR1 is SGHTA, CDR2 FQGNSA, per germline. CDR3 nucleotides: TGTGCCAGCAGCCGCGCCTACGAGCAGTACTTC. Protein product: CASSRAYEQYF. Full variable domain (rest looked up from reference TRBV7-2 and TRBJ2-7): GAGVSQSPSNKVTEKGKDVELRCDPISGHTALYWYRQSLGQGLEFLIYFQGNSAPDKSGLPSDRFSAERTGGSVSTLTIQRTQQEDSAVYLCASSRAYEQYFGPGTRLTVT.

This sequence joins TRBV4-2 and TRBJ2-5; 7 bases match TRBD2. Germline V gives CDR1 LGHNA, CDR2 YNFKEQ. Trimming cost V 0 bases and J 5 bases; bases outside gene matches: 9. The CDR3 loop spans 16 amino acids. The CDR3 DNA reads TGTGCCAGCAGCCAAGATTTTGCGGGAGCTGATGAGACCCAGTACTTC. It is translated as CASSQDFAGADETQYF.

This clone appeared a few times. The chain carries TRBV18 and TRBJ1-5, with D perhaps matching TRBD1 (5 bases). Trimming took 2 bases from V and 5 from J, leaving 10 bases between them. Germline CDR1 and CDR2: KGHSH and LQKENI. CDR3 size: 14 residues. The CDR3 loop is CASSPFGGDQPQHF. The CDR3 nucleotides are TGTGCCAGCTCACCATTCGGAGGGGATCAGCCCCAGCATTTT.

To note about this clone: Different DNA sequences within this sample yield the same CDR3. This chain links TRBV5-5 with TRBJ1-5; D remains unclear. The CDR3 spans 14 residues. Germline assignment: CDR1 SGHKS and CDR2 YYEKEE (reference sequence). Trimming removed 0 bases from V and 3 bases from J, with 7 bases in between. This CDR3 reads CASSLGQNNQPQHF. The CDR3 nucleotides are TGTGCCAGCAGCTTGGGGCAGAACAATCAGCCCCAGCATTTT.

This clone was counted only a few times. The chain joins TRBV7-8 to TRBJ2-1; D may be TRBD2 (6 bases). Germline lookup yields CDR1 SGHVS and CDR2 FQNEAQ. The ends were cut back, 5 bases at V and 4 bases at J, with 15 bases in the middle. This CDR3 region has 15 residues. The CDR3 loop is CASSTGLAVYNEQFF. In DNA form, the CDR3 reads TGTGCCAGCAGCACGGGACTCGCGGTATACAATGAGCAGTTCTTC.

This sequence joins TRBV5-6 and TRBJ2-3, with a possible D match to TRBD1 (6 bases). CDR1 and CDR2 (germline): SGHDT, YYEEEE. This CDR3 has 13 amino acids. The ends were cut back, 2 bases at V and 4 bases at J, with 8 bases in the middle. CDR3 loop: CASSLPGADTQYF. In nucleotides, the CDR3 is TGTGCCAGCAGCTTACCAGGGGCAGATACGCAGTATTTT.

The V and J genes are TRBV5-1 and TRBJ2-3, with 8 bases aligning to TRBD2. V was pared by 6 bases and J by 8 bases, with 8 bases of the junction left unmatched. CDR3 length: 13 amino acids. Germline CDR1 SGHRS, CDR2 YFSETQ. CDR3 protein: CASTREGRATQYF. The CDR3 bases are TGCGCCAGCACCCGGGAGGGGAGGGCTACGCAGTATTTT.

The DNA for the CDR3 is TGTGCCAGCAGCTTCTCTGCGAGACCCTTGGGGCTAGTTGGCTACACCTTC. Its translation is CASSFSARPLGLVGYTF. The V gene is TRBV11-2, the J gene TRBJ1-2; TRBD1 might be the D (5 bases). Germline V gene lookup returns CDR1 SGHAT and CDR2 FQNNGV. This CDR3 has 17 amino acids. The V and J ends lost 3 bases and 7 bases respectively, with 24 bases between them.

This clone came up a few times. For the CDR3, the DNA is TGTGCCAGCAGCTTACGTGTGAACACTGAAGCTTTCTTT. Translating gives CASSLRVNTEAFF. The chain combines TRBV11-2 with TRBJ1-1; no clear D gene. The CDR3 sequence is 13 residues long. V lost 2 bases and J lost 0, with 4 bases in between. Germline assignment: CDR1 SGHAT and CDR2 FQNNGV.

J is TRBJ2-2 and V is TRBV6-5; D gene ambiguous. CDR3 size: 11 residues. The germline V gene has CDR1 MNHEY and CDR2 SVGAGI. Between the trimmed V and J ends, which lost 8 bases and 6 bases, there was a span of 7 bases. CDR3 DNA: TGTGCCAGCGAACGGGCCGGGGAGCTGTTTTTT. Residues: CASERAGELFF.

Notes on this clone: Distinct nucleotide sequences in the sample also encode this CDR3. This sequence joins TRBV5-1 and TRBJ2-5; D uncertain. CDR1 SGHRS and CDR2 YFSETQ come from the germline V gene. The V end lost 5 bases, the J end lost 4 bases, and 9 bases lay between the germline ends. The CDR3 covers 12 residues. The CDR3 region is CASSLPGETQYF. DNA of the CDR3: TGCGCCAGCAGTCTCCCGGGAGAGACCCAGTACTTC.

The V gene is TRBV5-6, the J gene TRBJ1-2; no clear D gene. CDR1 and CDR2 (germline): SGHDT, YYEEEE. The CDR3 has 15 residues. Trimming removed 4 bases at V and 8 bases at J, with 21 bases between. As DNA, the CDR3 is TGTGCCAGCAGCGAGGGCCGGGTCATACCTCCGGGCTACACCTTC. This gives the protein CASSEGRVIPPGYTF.

The chain is built from TRBV2 and TRBJ2-7, with D possibly matching TRBD1 (5 bases). V lost 8 bases, J lost 3 bases, and 17 bases lay in between. The V gene's germline CDR1 is SNHLY and CDR2 FYNNEI. The CDR3 runs to 14 residues. CDR3 coding DNA: TGTGCCAGCTCCCGCCCGCCAGGGATCTACGAGCAGTACTTC. Translated: CASSRPPGIYEQYF.

This clone appeared once. The J gene is TRBJ1-2, the V gene TRBV19; D remains unclear. The V and J ends lost 0 bases and 5 bases respectively, with 16 bases between them. Germline V lookup: CDR1 LNHDA, CDR2 SQIVND (reference sequence). The CDR3 consists of 16 residues. This CDR3 is CASSIEEESWGYGYTF. The CDR3 DNA reads as TGTGCCAGTAGTATAGAGGAGGAGTCGTGGGGTTATGGCTACACCTTC.

This sequence joins TRBV27 and TRBJ1-5; possibly TRBD1 for D (5 bases). Germline CDR1 and CDR2: MNHEY and SMNVEV (reference sequence). Trimming took 0 bases from V and 0 from J, leaving 9 bases between them. The length of the CDR3 is 16 residues. Here the CDR3 reads CASSLSVGGSNQPQHF. The DNA for the CDR3 is TGTGCCAGCAGTTTATCGGTGGGGGGTAGCAATCAGCCCCAGCATTTT.

The rearrangement joins TRBV5-6 to TRBJ2-7, with 11 bases aligning to TRBD1. CDR1 is SGHDT, CDR2 YYEEEE, per germline. V was pared by 3 bases and J by 1 base, with 3 bases of the junction left unmatched. The CDR3 has 15 amino acids. This CDR3 is CASSWGQGGSYEQYF. In nucleotides, the CDR3 is TGTGCCAGCAGCTGGGGACAGGGGGGGTCCTACGAGCAGTACTTC.

The J gene is TRBJ2-5, the V gene TRBV18; 8 bases are a match to TRBD2. Germline V gene sequence: CDR1 KGHSH, CDR2 LQKENI. This CDR3 spans 15 amino acids. The junction had 5 bases not matched to a gene; V was cut back by 4 bases and J by 1 base. Here the CDR3 reads CASSRELAVQETQYF. The CDR3, as DNA: TGTGCCAGCTCACGAGAACTAGCGGTCCAAGAGACCCAGTACTTC.

V usage is TRBV28 and J usage is TRBJ2-3; the match to TRBD1 covers 11 bases. With V trimmed by 4 bases and J by 9 bases, 15 bases remained unmatched. The CDR3 is 17 amino acids. The germline CDR1 and CDR2 sequences are MDHEN and SYDVKM. The CDR3 DNA is TGTGCCAGCAGTTCCCTGAGGACAGGGGGCTCTCCGTGGACGCAGTATTTT. This sequence encodes CASSSLRTGGSPWTQYF.